This TCR beta chain is from a study of T cells in Graves' hyperthyroidism and ophthalmopathy. Broader study findings: Ophthalmopathy got predicted by the model a median about six months before its onset. Separating ophthalmopathy from stable hyperthyroidism was achieved by a 13 V-J model.

This CDR3 has 16 amino acids. V gave up 4 bases and J gave up 1 base, with 16 bases separating them. The V gene's germline CDR1 is LNHDA and CDR2 SQIVND (reference sequence). In the case of this clonotype: No antigen is known for it.

Patients aged 18 to 65 had newly diagnosed hyperthyroidism of under 2 months' duration. Amplified TCR beta CDR3 regions derived from RNA transcripts. The TCR CDR3 was amplified in a first-round RT-PCR using the HTBI primer set. TCRdb reprocessed the multiplex PCR reads via MiXCR and lists one record per CDR3 protein. The sample lists about 280,000 distinct CDR3 sequences; less than 30% were seen once. V is TRBV19 and J is TRBJ1-1; no firm D call. This receptor was obtained from a middle-aged man with Graves' hyperthyroidism that later progressed to Graves' ophthalmopathy. Source material: blood. The CDR3 protein is CASSNSPVEENTEAFF. In nucleotides, the CDR3 is TGTGCCAGTAGTAACTCCCCGGTTGAAGAGAACACTGAAGCTTTCTTT.